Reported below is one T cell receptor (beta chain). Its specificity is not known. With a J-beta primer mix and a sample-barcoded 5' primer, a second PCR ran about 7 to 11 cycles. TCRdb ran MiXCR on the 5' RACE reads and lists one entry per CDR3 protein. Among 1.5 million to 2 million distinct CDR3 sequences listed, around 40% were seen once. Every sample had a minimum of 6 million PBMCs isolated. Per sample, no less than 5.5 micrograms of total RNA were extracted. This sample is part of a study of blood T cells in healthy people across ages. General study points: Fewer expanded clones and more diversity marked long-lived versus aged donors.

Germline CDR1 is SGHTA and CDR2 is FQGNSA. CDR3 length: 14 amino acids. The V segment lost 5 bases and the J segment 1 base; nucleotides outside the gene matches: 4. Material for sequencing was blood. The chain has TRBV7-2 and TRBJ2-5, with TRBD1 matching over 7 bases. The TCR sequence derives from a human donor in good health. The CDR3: CASSPWDSQETQYF. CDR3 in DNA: TGTGCCAGCAGCCCGTGGGACAGCCAAGAGACCCAGTACTTC. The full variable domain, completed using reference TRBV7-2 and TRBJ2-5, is GAGVSQSPSNKVTEKGKDVELRCDPISGHTALYWYRQSLGQGLEFLIYFQGNSAPDKSGLPSDRFSAERTGGSVSTLTIQRTQQEDSAVYLCASSPWDSQETQYFGPGTRLLVL.